The 18 T cell receptor beta chains listed next were all sequenced from one sample in a study of T cells in Graves' hyperthyroidism and ophthalmopathy. Amplified TCR beta CDR3 regions derived from RNA transcripts. TCR CDR3 regions were first amplified by RT-PCR with HTBI primers. Using its own MiXCR run on the multiplex PCR reads, TCRdb lists one record per CDR3 protein. The sample holds fewer than 350,000 distinct CDR3 sequences; 18% are singletons and the top ten take 15%. The source material was blood. These receptor sequences come from a woman aged 40-49 years with Graves' ophthalmopathy.

In the case of this clonotype: This sequence may be a read error, since a much larger clone differs from it by one base. The V call is TRBV6-1, the J call TRBJ2-7; no clear D. The CDR3 has 15 residues. Looked up from germline, CDR1 is MNHNS and CDR2 is SASEGT. The CDR3 loop is CVSSEPLWKPYEQYF. CDR3 DNA sequence: TGTGTCAGCAGTGAACCACTTTGGAAGCCCTACGAGCAGTACTTC.

This clonotype was recorded a few times. DNA for the CDR3: TGTGCCAGCAGTCGCGCTATGGAAGCTTTCTTT. Translated, it gives CASSRAMEAFF. The genes are TRBV2 and TRBJ1-1; no clear D. CDR3 size: 11 residues. Germline loops: CDR1 SNHLY, CDR2 FYNNEI. V gave up 5 bases and J gave up 8 bases, with 9 bases separating them.

This clonotype has a count of ten or more. The rearrangement uses TRBV20-1 and TRBJ2-2, with D possibly being TRBD1 (6 bases). The ends were cut back, 6 bases at V and 2 bases at J, with 19 bases in the middle. The CDR3 totals 16 residues. Germline CDR1 reads DFQATT; CDR2 reads SNEGSKA (reference sequence). CDR3 residues: CSAKQTGLENTGELFF. CDR3 bases: TGCAGTGCAAAGCAGACAGGCCTTGAAAACACCGGGGAGCTGTTTTTT.

This clonotype was seen repeatedly, ten times or more. This rearrangement joins TRBV27 to TRBJ2-7, with D perhaps being TRBD1 or TRBD2 (5 bases each). V dropped 6 bases and J dropped 1 base, with 13 bases sitting between them. CDR1 MNHEY and CDR2 SMNVEV come from the germline V gene (reference sequence). This CDR3 comprises 14 residues. CDR3 nucleotide sequence: TGTGCCAGCAGCCAACCGGGACGATCCTACGAGCAGTACTTC. Residues: CASSQPGRSYEQYF.

This clonotype was recorded many times. The chain combines TRBV28 with TRBJ2-7, with D perhaps TRBD2 (6 bases). Germline CDR1 MDHEN, CDR2 SYDVKM. This CDR3 spans 13 amino acids. The ends were cut back, 4 bases at V and 6 bases at J, with 13 bases in the middle. The CDR3 is CASSSTRRGEQYF. The CDR3 DNA reads TGTGCCAGCAGTTCGACTAGGAGGGGCGAGCAGTACTTC. Full variable domain (outside the CDR3, taken from reference TRBV28 and TRBJ2-7): DVKVTQSSRYLVKRTGEKVFLECVQDMDHENMFWYRQDPGLGLRLIYFSYDVKMKEKGDIPEGYSVSREKKERFSLILESASTNQTSMYLCASSSTRRGEQYFGPGTRLTVT.

This clonotype was seen at least ten times. The chain carries TRBV4-1 and TRBJ2-7; 7 bases are shared with TRBD1. The germline gives CDR1 MGHRA, CDR2 YSYEKL. Trimming cost V 3 bases and J 2 bases; bases outside gene matches: 7. The CDR3 has 15 residues. The CDR3 sequence: CASSHLGDRPYEQYF. Here the CDR3 DNA reads TGCGCCAGCAGCCATCTAGGGGACAGACCCTACGAGCAGTACTTC.

This clonotype was observed many times. It may be a read error: a sequence one base away is much more abundant. The rearrangement links TRBV6-5 to TRBJ2-5, with D possibly being TRBD2 (6 bases). The CDR3 extends over 14 amino acids. Germline V gene data show CDR1 as MNHEY and CDR2 as SVGAGI. V gave up 8 bases and J gave up 5 bases, with 18 bases separating them. The CDR3 protein is CASGNPGGGETQYF. The CDR3 DNA sequence: TGTGCCAGCGGTAATCCGGGCGGAGGGGAGACCCAGTACTTC.

The sample holds many counts of this clonotype. V usage is TRBV12-5 and J usage is TRBJ2-5; D call uncertain. V dropped 1 base and J dropped 1 base, with 13 bases sitting between them. Germline values: CDR1 LGHNT, CDR2 FRNRAP. The CDR3 runs 16 residues. CDR3 bases: TGTGCTAGTGGTTTGGGGTGGACCAACCTCCAAGAGACCCAGTACTTC. Translated, it gives CASGLGWTNLQETQYF.

This clonotype was seen many times. The CDR3 protein is CASSLGLAGETQYF. For the CDR3, the DNA is TGTGCCAGCAGTTTAGGACTAGCGGGAGAGACCCAGTACTTC. The rearrangement joins TRBV27 to TRBJ2-5; 11 bases align to TRBD2. The CDR3 has 14 amino acids. Germline values: CDR1 MNHEY, CDR2 SMNVEV (reference sequence). V was clipped by 2 bases and J by 4 bases; unmatched bases: 0.

This clonotype has ten or more counts. This chain joins TRBV27 and TRBJ2-7; D uncertain. Looked up from germline, CDR1 is MNHEY and CDR2 is SMNVEV (reference sequence). The ends were cut back, 1 base at V and 5 bases at J, with 15 bases in the middle. The CDR3 contains 15 residues. CDR3 DNA sequence: TGTGCCAGCAGTTTATTGAGGCTTGGGGTCCACGAGCAGTACTTC. Encoded protein: CASSLLRLGVHEQYF.

The J gene is TRBJ2-7, the V gene TRBV6-2 or TRBV6-3; 7 bases agree with TRBD2. The germline V gene encodes CDR1 MNHEY and CDR2 SVGEGT. The CDR3 consists of 14 residues. The V gene end was trimmed by 6 bases and the J gene end by 2 bases; junction bases not matched to a gene: 7. The CDR3 protein is CASSRGLVTYEQYF. CDR3 nucleotide sequence: TGTGCCAGCAGCCGCGGACTAGTAACCTACGAGCAGTACTTC.

This clonotype has a handful of counts. The chain is built from TRBV6-2 or TRBV6-3 and TRBJ1-5, with 9 bases matching TRBD1. CDR3 length: 15 residues. V shed 2 bases, J shed 3 bases, and the junction held 2 bases outside the gene matches. CDR1 and CDR2 (germline): MNHEY, SVGEGT. The CDR3 reads CASSYGTGPNQPQHF. Written as DNA, the CDR3 is TGTGCCAGCAGTTACGGGACAGGGCCCAATCAGCCCCAGCATTTT.

At least ten counts were recorded for this clonotype. The chain uses TRBV28 and TRBJ1-6; 7 bases are shared with TRBD1. Germline CDR1 and CDR2: MDHEN and SYDVKM. This CDR3 is 15 amino acids long. The junction had 4 bases not matched to a gene; V was cut back by 7 bases and J by 1 base. The CDR3 here is CASKEGASYNSPLHF. The CDR3 DNA reads TGTGCCAGCAAAGAGGGGGCTTCCTATAATTCACCCCTCCACTTT.

This sequence joins TRBV15 and TRBJ1-2; 7 positions match TRBD1. The CDR3 is made up of 14 amino acids. Per germline, CDR1 LNHNV and CDR2 YYDKDF (reference sequence). Unmatched junction bases numbered 2, after V lost 0 bases and J lost 4 bases. CDR3 sequence: CATSRDRTGYGYTF. The CDR3, as DNA: TGTGCCACCAGCAGAGACCGGACAGGCTATGGCTACACCTTC.

This clonotype was observed at least ten times. J is TRBJ2-7 and V is TRBV7-2, with D possibly matching TRBD1 (6 bases). Per the germline V gene, CDR1 is SGHTA and CDR2 is FQGNSA. This CDR3 has 14 amino acids. Trimming pared 3 bases from V and 3 bases from J, leaving 12 bases between. The CDR3 here is CASSLTGEDYEQYF. Written as DNA, the CDR3 is TGTGCCAGCAGCTTGACAGGAGAGGACTACGAGCAGTACTTC. Drawing the rest from reference TRBV7-2 and TRBJ2-7, the complete variable domain is GAGVSQSPSNKVTEKGKDVELRCDPISGHTALYWYRQSLGQGLEFLIYFQGNSAPDKSGLPSDRFSAERTGGSVSTLTIQRTQQEDSAVYLCASSLTGEDYEQYFGPGTRLTVT.

At least ten counts were recorded for this clonotype. V usage is TRBV12-3 or TRBV12-4 and J usage is TRBJ2-5; TRBD2 might be the D (7 bases). V lost 1 base and J 10 bases, leaving 13 bases between the germline ends. The CDR3 contains 13 residues. The CDR3 loop reads CASSLDGGAYQYF. The CDR3 DNA follows: TGTGCCAGCAGTTTAGATGGGGGGGCCTACCAGTACTTC.

This clonotype was counted ten times or more. The CDR3: CASSADGGPGNTIYF. DNA of the CDR3: TGTGCCAGCAGTGCCGATGGGGGCCCTGGAAACACCATATATTTT. This chain links TRBV2 with TRBJ1-3; maybe TRBD1 (6 bases). The CDR3 length is 15 residues. The ends were cut back, 4 bases at V and 2 bases at J, with 12 bases in the middle. The germline gives CDR1 SNHLY, CDR2 FYNNEI.

Ten or more counts support this clonotype. The rearrangement links TRBV14 to TRBJ2-5; either TRBD1 or TRBD2 may supply D (5 bases each). The germline gives CDR1 SGHDN, CDR2 FVKESK. Trimming pared 4 bases from V and 7 bases from J, leaving 19 bases between. The CDR3 runs to 15 residues. The CDR3 DNA follows: TGTGCCAGCAGCCGAGCCGGGACCCACCCGGGGACCCAGTACTTC. It translates to CASSRAGTHPGTQYF.